The 25 T cell receptor beta chains in this list originate from one sample, sequenced in a study of cytomegalovirus exposure and HLA in healthy donors. Measured with immunoSEQ multiplex PCR; TCRdb has only the in-frame clones, and not every one. The repertoire holds fewer than 200,000 clones, more than 80% seen once, with 3% to 3.5% in the top ten. Sample: PBMCs. These TCRs come from a woman in her late teens or twenties in good health and CMV-seropositive.

This chain uses TRBV15 with TRBJ2-3, with D tentatively TRBD1 (6 bases). V gave up 2 bases and J gave up 4 bases, with 10 bases separating them. The CDR3 contains 14 residues. CDR1 LNHNV and CDR2 YYDKDF come from the germline V gene (reference sequence). In DNA, the CDR3 is TGTGCCACCAGCAGAAGGACAGCCCCAGATACGCAGTATTTT. It translates to CATSRRTAPDTQYF.

The chain carries TRBV5-4 and TRBJ1-5; 8 nucleotides agree with TRBD1. This CDR3 has 14 residues. Losses at the gene ends were 2 bases for V and 8 bases for J; bases not matched to a gene: 6. Per the germline V gene, CDR1 is SGHNT and CDR2 is YYREEE (reference sequence). CDR3 DNA: TGTGCCAGCAGCTTAGGCCCAGGGGGCAAGCCCCAGCATTTT. It codes for CASSLGPGGKPQHF. Full variable domain (outside the CDR3, taken from reference TRBV5-4 and TRBJ1-5): ETGVTQSPTHLIKTRGQQVTLRCSSQSGHNTVSWYQQALGQGPQFIFQYYREEENGRGNFPPRFSGLQFPNYSSELNVNALELDDSALYLCASSLGPGGKPQHFGDGTRLSIL.

V is TRBV10-3 and J is TRBJ2-3; perhaps TRBD1 as D (6 bases). The CDR3 runs 14 residues. The germline CDR1 and CDR2 sequences are ENHRY and SYGVKD. Trimming removed 6 bases from V and 4 bases from J, with 14 bases in between. The CDR3 is CAIRETGSADTQYF. The CDR3 region has the DNA TGTGCCATCAGAGAGACAGGTTCCGCAGATACGCAGTATTTT.

The chain is built from TRBV6-6 and TRBJ2-5, with TRBD2 matching 9 bases. CDR1 is MNHNY and CDR2 is SVGAGI in the germline V gene (reference sequence). The V gene end was trimmed by 4 bases and the J gene end by 4 bases; junction bases not matched to a gene: 7. The CDR3 has 15 amino acids. The CDR3 loop reads CASSSIAGVAETQYF. CDR3 in DNA: TGTGCCAGCAGTTCTATAGCGGGAGTAGCAGAGACCCAGTACTTC.

The chain joins TRBV2 to TRBJ2-5; unclear D gene. Between the trimmed V and J ends, which lost 6 bases and 8 bases, there was a span of 13 bases. CDR3 length: 12 residues. Germline CDR1 SNHLY, CDR2 FYNNEI. CDR3 DNA sequence: TGTGCCAGCAGACCCCAGGCTACCACCCAGTACTTC. It encodes CASRPQATTQYF.

The V call is TRBV28, the J call TRBJ1-2, with 12 nucleotides matching TRBD1. The length of the CDR3 is 16 residues. Germline V gives CDR1 MDHEN, CDR2 SYDVKM. Trimming cost V 10 bases and J 7 bases; bases outside gene matches: 16. The CDR3 DNA reads as TGTGCCACCGCCCCGAGGGACAGGGGGCGATCTGGTGGCTACACCTTC. Its translation is CATAPRDRGRSGGYTF.

This chain joins TRBV28 and TRBJ1-5; 7 bases agree with TRBD1. Germline V lookup: CDR1 MDHEN, CDR2 SYDVKM. The CDR3 spans 13 residues. V trimming: 6 bases; J trimming: 2 bases; junction bases outside the gene matches: 1. CDR3 amino acids: CASRDRGNQPQHF. CDR3 nucleotides: TGTGCCAGCAGAGACAGGGGCAATCAGCCCCAGCATTTT.

J is TRBJ2-7 and V is TRBV6-6, with 9 bases identical to TRBD1. CDR1 MNHNY and CDR2 SVGAGI come from the germline V gene (reference sequence). V gave up 5 bases and J gave up 6 bases; unmatched junction bases: 11. The CDR3 runs to 15 residues. Written as DNA, the CDR3 is TGTGCCAGCAGTACGAAACAGGGGGCGCATGGCGAGCAGTACTTC. Translating it yields CASSTKQGAHGEQYF.

The rearrangement joins TRBV6-1 to TRBJ2-1, with 8 bases identical to TRBD2. Trimming at V came to 8 bases and at J to 3 bases, leaving 3 bases not matched to a gene. CDR1 is MNHNS, CDR2 SASEGT, per germline. The CDR3 is 13 amino acids. Here the CDR3 DNA reads TGTGCCAGCCGGGAGGGGGGCTACAATGAGCAGTTCTTC. This codes for CASREGGYNEQFF.

The chain links TRBV2 to TRBJ2-5; TRBD2 agrees at 8 bases. CDR1 and CDR2 (germline): SNHLY, FYNNEI. This CDR3 has 12 amino acids. V lost 10 bases and J lost 2; bases outside the gene matches: 3. CDR3 sequence reads: CANQRGQETQYF. Here the CDR3 DNA reads TGTGCCAACCAGCGGGGGCAAGAGACCCAGTACTTC.

The J gene is TRBJ2-1, the V gene TRBV7-6; the match to TRBD2 covers 10 bases. The CDR3 totals 15 residues. The V and J ends lost 1 base and 8 bases, in that order; junction bases with no gene match: 5. Germline CDR1 and CDR2: SGHVS and FNYEAQ. The CDR3 DNA follows: TGTGCCAGCAGCTTAGAAGCGGGAGGGGGGGATGAGCAGTTCTTC. Translated: CASSLEAGGGDEQFF.

CDR3 nucleotides: TGCGCCAGCAGCCAAGTACTAAGCTACTCTGGAAACACCATATATTTT. Residues: CASSQVLSYSGNTIYF. The chain has TRBV4-1 and TRBJ1-3; D unresolved. The CDR3 totals 16 residues. Between the trimmed V and J ends, which lost 1 base and 0 bases, there was a span of 10 bases. Germline values: CDR1 MGHRA, CDR2 YSYEKL.

The gene calls are TRBV2 and TRBJ1-2; 8 nucleotides align to TRBD1. CDR1 is SNHLY, CDR2 FYNNEI, per germline. The length of the CDR3 is 14 residues. V dropped 5 bases and J dropped 2; count of bases not matched to a gene: 4. As DNA, the CDR3 is TGTGCCAGCAGTCCGGACAGGGTAAACTATGGCTACACCTTC. It yields the protein CASSPDRVNYGYTF.

V gene TRBV6-6 combines with J gene TRBJ1-2; possible D gene TRBD1, 6 bases. The V gene's germline CDR1 is MNHNY and CDR2 SVGAGI (reference sequence). V gave up 6 bases and J gave up 0 bases, with 17 bases separating them. The length of the CDR3 is 16 residues. The CDR3 here is CASRQAGTTTNYGYTF. The CDR3 nucleotides are TGTGCCAGCAGGCAGGCCGGGACAACAACTAACTATGGCTACACCTTC.

This clone was seen just once. The rearrangement links TRBV29-1 to TRBJ2-2; possible D gene TRBD1, 5 bases. V was shortened by 6 bases and J by 4 bases, with 15 bases between the two germline ends. The CDR3 spans 14 residues. CDR1 SQVTM and CDR2 ANQGSEA come from the germline V gene. CDR3 amino acids: CSVQQTVTTGELFF. In nucleotides, the CDR3 is TGCAGCGTCCAACAGACAGTAACCACCGGGGAGCTGTTTTTT.

The chain uses TRBV4-1 and TRBJ2-7; TRBD2 is a possible D gene (5 bases). The CDR3 extends over 15 amino acids. The V and J ends lost 0 bases and 2 bases respectively, with 11 bases between them. Germline V gives CDR1 MGHRA, CDR2 YSYEKL. CDR3 DNA sequence: TGCGCCAGCAGCCAAGATACGAGGGTCGCCTACGAGCAGTACTTC. Amino acid sequence: CASSQDTRVAYEQYF.

The chain recombines TRBV15 with TRBJ2-3, with no clear D. Germline V gene lookup returns CDR1 LNHNV and CDR2 YYDKDF (reference sequence). CDR3 length: 15 amino acids. V lost 3 bases, J lost 5 bases, and 15 bases lay in between. The chain's CDR3 is CATSSSDMIQDTQYF. In nucleotides, the CDR3 is TGTGCCACCAGCAGTTCCGACATGATACAAGATACGCAGTATTTT.

This chain connects TRBV7-8 to TRBJ2-6; D gene uncertain. Germline V CDR1 and CDR2: SGHVS, FQNEAQ. Trimming pared 1 base from V and 0 bases from J, leaving 10 bases between. This CDR3 contains 17 residues. The CDR3 DNA reads as TGTGCCAGCAGCTTAGACGGTTCCCGCTCTGGGGCCAACGTCCTGACTTTC. It specifies CASSLDGSRSGANVLTF.

The chain links TRBV28 to TRBJ1-5; 7 bases line up with TRBD1. The CDR3 runs 15 residues. V was pared by 6 bases and J by 4 bases, with 9 bases of the junction left unmatched. Germline CDR1 is MDHEN and CDR2 is SYDVKM. The CDR3, as DNA: TGTGCCAGCAGGGGGATAGACAGGGATAATCAGCCCCAGCATTTT. Its translation: CASRGIDRDNQPQHF.

The gene calls are TRBV6-1 and TRBJ1-2; TRBD1 aligns across 8 bases. This CDR3 has 13 residues. In germline, CDR1 is MNHNS, CDR2 SASEGT. The V segment lost 6 bases and the J segment 5 bases; nucleotides outside the gene matches: 5. Here the CDR3 reads CASRLTGGYGYTF. CDR3 nucleotide sequence: TGTGCCAGCAGATTAACAGGGGGTTATGGCTACACCTTC.

The chain employs TRBV18 and TRBJ2-2, with 14 bases lining up with TRBD2. The CDR3 has 17 amino acids. Germline loops: CDR1 KGHSH, CDR2 LQKENI. V shed 6 bases and J 7 bases; nucleotides not matched to a gene: 10. CDR3 sequence reads: CASSPGTSGRQIGELFF. CDR3 bases: TGTGCCAGCTCCCCAGGGACTAGCGGGAGACAAATCGGGGAGCTGTTTTTT.

The rearrangement uses TRBV15 and TRBJ2-5; D may be TRBD1 (5 bases). Between the trimmed V and J ends, which lost 0 bases and 1 base, there was a span of 15 bases. The CDR3 consists of 17 residues. CDR1 is LNHNV and CDR2 is YYDKDF in the germline V gene (reference sequence). CDR3 DNA sequence: TGTGCCACCAGCAGAGAGGCGACACTTGGGGCCCAAGAGACCCAGTACTTC. This translates into CATSREATLGAQETQYF.

The rearrangement uses TRBV27 and TRBJ1-2, with D possibly matching TRBD1 (5 bases). This CDR3 spans 16 amino acids. In germline, CDR1 is MNHEY, CDR2 SMNVEV (reference sequence). V shed 8 bases and J shed 2 bases, with 21 bases lying between them. CDR3 sequence: CASGVRGGESNYGYTF. The DNA for the CDR3 is TGTGCCAGCGGGGTTAGGGGAGGTGAATCCAACTATGGCTACACCTTC.

The V gene is TRBV4-2, the J gene TRBJ1-4; tentatively, D is TRBD1 (5 bases). The CDR3 totals 14 residues. Looked up from germline, CDR1 is LGHNA and CDR2 is YNFKEQ. V shed 4 bases and J shed 7 bases, with 13 bases lying between them. The CDR3 loop reads CASSPGGRGEKLFF. Here the CDR3 DNA reads TGTGCCAGCAGCCCGGGGGGAAGAGGTGAAAAACTGTTTTTT.

The V gene is TRBV5-1, the J gene TRBJ1-3, with 8 positions matching TRBD1. V trimming: 4 bases; J trimming: 0 bases; junction bases outside the gene matches: 6. The germline gives CDR1 SGHRS, CDR2 YFSETQ. CDR3 length: 16 residues. CDR3 sequence reads: CASSPDGQGSGNTIYF. CDR3 bases: TGCGCCAGCAGCCCGGACGGACAGGGCTCTGGAAACACCATATATTTT.